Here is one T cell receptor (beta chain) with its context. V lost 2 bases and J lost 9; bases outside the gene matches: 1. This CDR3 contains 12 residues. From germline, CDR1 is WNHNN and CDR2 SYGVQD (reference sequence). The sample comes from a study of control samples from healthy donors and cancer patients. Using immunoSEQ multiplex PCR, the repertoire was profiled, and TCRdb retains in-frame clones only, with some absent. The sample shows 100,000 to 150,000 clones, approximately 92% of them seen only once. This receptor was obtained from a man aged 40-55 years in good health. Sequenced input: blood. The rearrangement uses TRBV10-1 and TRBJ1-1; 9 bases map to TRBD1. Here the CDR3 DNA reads TGCGCCAGCAGTGAGGGACAGGGGAAAGCTTTCTTT. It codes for CASSEGQGKAFF.